The 21 T cell receptor beta chains reported below all come from one sample, sequenced in a study of T cell changes during pregnancy in multiple sclerosis (dated by TCRdb to between 2018 and 2021). Library generation was performed with the immunoSEQ multiplex PCR assay. As stored in TCRdb, this immuneACCESS dataset retains in-frame rearrangements with V and J assigned. A fraction of the clones does not appear; measured against another copy, unresolved V genes explain less than half of the discrepancy, and the remainder lacks a known reason. The sample profile shows about 57,000 clones; 85% to 95% of them were found once. The top ten clones comprise 3.6% of the sample. Material: peripheral blood, obtained after pregnancy. The receptor set was obtained from a female donor in good health, enrolled as a control in a pregnancy study.

This sequence joins TRBV18 and TRBJ2-7; D possibly corresponds to TRBD1 (5 bases). V was trimmed by 0 bases and J by 1 base, leaving 13 bases between them. The CDR3 extends over 16 amino acids. The germline V gene has CDR1 KGHSH and CDR2 LQKENI. The CDR3 DNA sequence: TGTGCCAGCTCACCACCTACGGCAGGGCTATCCTACGAGCAGTACTTC. It encodes CASSPPTAGLSYEQYF.

This chain connects TRBV5-1 to TRBJ2-3; D is possibly TRBD2 (6 bases). Per the germline V gene, CDR1 is SGHRS and CDR2 is YFSETQ. This CDR3 contains 14 residues. V shed 0 bases and J shed 4 bases, with 9 bases lying between them. In DNA form, the CDR3 reads TGCGCCAGCAGCTTGGCTAGCGCGGCAGATACGCAGTATTTT. The encoded protein is CASSLASAADTQYF. Full variable domain (remainder filled in from reference TRBV5-1 and TRBJ2-3): KAGVTQTPRYLIKTRGQQVTLSCSPISGHRSVSWYQQTPGQGLQFLFEYFSETQRNKGNFPGRFSGRQFSNSRSEMNVSTLELGDSALYLCASSLASAADTQYFGPGTRLTVL.

The J gene is TRBJ1-2, the V gene TRBV19; D perhaps matches TRBD1 (5 bases). From germline, CDR1 is LNHDA and CDR2 SQIVND (reference sequence). V gave up 7 bases and J gave up 1 base, with 13 bases separating them. There are 14 residues in the CDR3. The CDR3 DNA is TGTGCCAGTACCCGGGGGACCGTTAACTATGGCTACACCTTC. This codes for CASTRGTVNYGYTF.

This chain connects TRBV6-1 to TRBJ2-2; D is possibly TRBD2 (5 bases). V was pared by 4 bases and J by 1 base, with 13 bases between. CDR1 is MNHNS, CDR2 SASEGT, per germline. CDR3 size: 16 residues. CDR3 residues: CASSGLRRLNTGELFF. The CDR3 region has the DNA TGTGCCAGCAGTGGACTACGACGGTTGAACACCGGGGAGCTGTTTTTT.

The V gene is TRBV5-1, the J gene TRBJ2-2; a possible D gene is TRBD2 (6 bases). Between the trimmed V and J ends, which lost 4 bases and 0 bases, there was a span of 13 bases. The germline gives CDR1 SGHRS, CDR2 YFSETQ. The CDR3 runs 16 residues. The CDR3 DNA reads as TGCGCCAGCAGCCCGGGGGATATTACGAACACCGGGGAGCTGTTTTTT. Amino acids: CASSPGDITNTGELFF.

This clone was observed a handful of times. The chain links TRBV11-2 to TRBJ2-4, with TRBD2 matching over 7 bases. Looked up from germline, CDR1 is SGHAT and CDR2 is FQNNGV. The CDR3 totals 14 residues. V was pared by 6 bases and J by 8 bases, with 10 bases of the junction left unmatched. The chain's CDR3 is CASSPYRTSDIQYF. In DNA form, the CDR3 reads TGTGCCAGCAGTCCCTATAGGACTAGTGACATTCAGTACTTC.

This chain links TRBV5-5 with TRBJ1-2; D gene unclear. V was clipped by 4 bases and J by 5 bases, with 9 bases between them. Germline lookup yields CDR1 SGHKS and CDR2 YYEKEE (reference sequence). This CDR3 spans 12 amino acids. In DNA form, the CDR3 reads TGTGCCAGCAGCCTGCCGGGGTATGGCTACACCTTC. This encodes CASSLPGYGYTF. The complete variable domain, with remaining parts taken from reference TRBV5-5 and TRBJ1-2, reads DAGVTQSPTHLIKTRGQQVTLRCSPISGHKSVSWYQQVLGQGPQFIFQYYEKEERGRGNFPDRFSARQFPNYSSELNVNALLLGDSALYLCASSLPGYGYTFGSGTRLTVV.

The J gene is TRBJ2-1, the V gene TRBV6-4; no clear D. The CDR3 is 16 residues long. V shed 3 bases and J shed 0 bases, with 12 bases lying between them. Per germline, CDR1 MRHNA and CDR2 SNTAGT. In DNA, the CDR3 is TGTGCCAGCAGTGAGGCCCTAGGCCTCTCCTACAATGAGCAGTTCTTC. Translated, it gives CASSEALGLSYNEQFF.

This sequence joins TRBV27 and TRBJ2-2; D perhaps matches TRBD2 (5 bases). The CDR3 totals 16 residues. Trimming stripped 2 bases from V and 1 base from J, with 11 bases between. In germline, CDR1 is MNHEY, CDR2 SMNVEV (reference sequence). The CDR3 sequence: CASSLAGLLNTGELFF. The CDR3 nucleotides are TGTGCCAGCAGTTTAGCCGGACTCCTGAACACCGGGGAGCTGTTTTTT.

The chain has TRBV18 and TRBJ1-4, with 7 bases that match TRBD1. Unmatched junction bases numbered 8, after V lost 6 bases and J lost 4 bases. The CDR3 is 15 amino acids. The germline V gene has CDR1 KGHSH and CDR2 LQKENI. The CDR3 DNA reads as TGTGCCAGCTCCGACGTGACAGGGCTTAATGAAAAACTGTTTTTT. As protein: CASSDVTGLNEKLFF.

The rearrangement uses TRBV5-5 and TRBJ2-3; perhaps TRBD2 as D (5 bases). The V end lost 4 bases, the J end lost 7 bases, and 16 bases lay between the germline ends. The CDR3 is 14 residues long. Germline V lookup: CDR1 SGHKS, CDR2 YYEKEE (reference sequence). The CDR3 region is CASSAAWGENTQYF. The CDR3 DNA reads as TGTGCCAGCAGCGCGGCCTGGGGAGAGAATACGCAGTATTTT.

This clone was found once. This rearrangement joins TRBV7-2 to TRBJ1-3; D possibly corresponds to TRBD1 (5 bases). The germline V gene has CDR1 SGHTA and CDR2 FQGNSA. Trimming took 4 bases from V and 3 from J, leaving 13 bases between them. CDR3 size: 15 residues. CDR3 sequence reads: CASSSGGTIGNTIYF. CDR3 bases: TGTGCCAGCAGCTCCGGGGGTACTATTGGAAACACCATATATTTT.

The genes are TRBV7-9 and TRBJ2-3; 8 bases map to TRBD2. This CDR3 has 13 amino acids. Germline-derived CDR1 and CDR2 are SEHNR and FQNEAQ (reference sequence). V was clipped by 2 bases and J by 5 bases; unmatched bases: 0. CDR3 nucleotide sequence: TGTGCCAGCAGCTTACTAGCGGGAGATACGCAGTATTTT. Translated, it gives CASSLLAGDTQYF.

Here the CDR3 DNA reads TGTGCCAGCAGGAGATACAATGAGCAGTTCTTC. Encoded protein: CASRRYNEQFF. V and J are TRBV6-5 and TRBJ2-1; no definite D call. This CDR3 is built from 11 residues. Trimming left V 6 bases short and J 4 bases short, with 4 bases between. Germline assignment: CDR1 MNHEY and CDR2 SVGAGI.

This clone appeared once. The V gene is TRBV7-8, the J gene TRBJ2-1, with TRBD1 as a possible D gene (6 bases). Deletions cut 5 bases from V and 2 bases from J, with 13 bases between. CDR1 is SGHVS, CDR2 FQNEAQ, per germline. The CDR3 is made up of 15 amino acids. CDR3 residues: CASSQGRPTYNEQFF. In DNA form, the CDR3 reads TGTGCCAGCAGCCAGGGGCGCCCTACCTACAATGAGCAGTTCTTC.

The chain combines TRBV6-1 with TRBJ1-2; the D is unclear. Germline V gives CDR1 MNHNS, CDR2 SASEGT. This CDR3 region has 11 residues. Trimming left V 6 bases short and J 8 bases short, with 10 bases between. CDR3 nucleotides: TGTGCCAGCAGGACTAAAGGGGGCTACACCTTC. Amino acids: CASRTKGGYTF.

The chain links TRBV5-8 to TRBJ1-5, with D tentatively TRBD1 (5 bases). The CDR3 is 13 amino acids. Germline CDR1 reads SGHTS; CDR2 reads YDEGEE. V was trimmed by 2 bases and J by 11 bases, leaving 14 bases between them. In DNA form, the CDR3 reads TGTGCCAGCAGCTTAAGGGGCGGTCAAGCCCAGCATTTT. It codes for CASSLRGGQAQHF.

J is TRBJ1-2 and V is TRBV29-1; no firm D call. This CDR3 is built from 14 residues. V was trimmed by 3 bases and J by 6 bases, leaving 17 bases between them. Germline CDR1 is SQVTM and CDR2 is ANQGSEA. CDR3 sequence (DNA): TGCAGCGTTGAGCGGGCAGGACCCATTCATGGCTACACCTTC. Protein product: CSVERAGPIHGYTF. Full variable domain (missing parts from reference TRBV29-1 and TRBJ1-2): SAVISQKPSRDICQRGTSLTIQCQVDSQVTMMFWYRQQPGQSLTLIATANQGSEATYESGFVIDKFPISRPNLTFSTLTVSNMSPEDSSIYLCSVERAGPIHGYTFGSGTRLTVV.

V is TRBV7-9 and J is TRBJ2-5, with a tentative D call TRBD2 (5 bases). Germline V gene sequence: CDR1 SEHNR, CDR2 FQNEAQ (reference sequence). V lost 2 bases to trimming and J lost 4 bases, with 14 bases between them. The CDR3 covers 15 residues. In DNA, the CDR3 is TGTGCCAGCAGCTTATCGACTACCTGGGCAGAGACCCAGTACTTC. Protein: CASSLSTTWAETQYF.

The V gene is TRBV6-1, the J gene TRBJ1-1; 7 positions match TRBD1. Losses at the gene ends were 5 bases for V and 5 bases for J; bases not matched to a gene: 8. The germline CDR1 and CDR2 sequences are MNHNS and SASEGT. CDR3 length: 14 amino acids. CDR3 residues: CASSIQGLGTEAFF. DNA for the CDR3: TGTGCCAGCAGTATACAGGGGCTGGGGACTGAAGCTTTCTTT.

V gene TRBV2 combines with J gene TRBJ2-7; a weak D match, TRBD2 (5 bases). The CDR3 covers 15 residues. CDR1 SNHLY and CDR2 FYNNEI come from the germline V gene. V dropped 6 bases and J dropped 3 bases, with 18 bases sitting between them. The CDR3 region has the DNA TGTGCCAGCAGGTGGGGTGGCCCGGGAAACTACGAGCAGTACTTC. Protein sequence: CASRWGGPGNYEQYF. Filled out from reference TRBV2 and TRBJ2-7, the complete variable domain reads EPEVTQTPSHQVTQMGQEVILRCVPISNHLYFYWYRQILGQKVEFLVSFYNNEISEKSEIFDDQFSVERPDGSNFTLKIRSTKLEDSAMYFCASRWGGPGNYEQYFGPGTRLTVT.